This T cell receptor (beta chain) was captured in a study of shared clonotypes between healthy human individuals. Assay: immunoSEQ multiplex PCR; the TCRdb copy retains only in-frame clones and omits some. Of approximately 1,000,000 clones listed, around 77% are singletons. About this clone itself: Its antigen is still unknown.

Germline V gives CDR1 SEHNR, CDR2 FQNEAQ (reference sequence). V lost 7 bases to trimming and J lost 4 bases, with 16 bases between them. The CDR3 is 14 amino acids. Findings of the study overall: Non-shared clonotypes were found to have lower generation probabilities than the clonotypes that were shared by all four of the sorted-subset donors.

This TCR came from a man aged 18 to 30 in good health. Some clones in this sample may be carry-over from other donors' samples. This chain connects TRBV7-9 to TRBJ2-5; tentatively, D is TRBD1 or TRBD2 (7 bases each). The sequenced material came from memory CD4+ T cells from PBMCs. The subset denotes: CD45RA-negative fraction. The CDR3 DNA is TGTGCCAGCAAGCGGGACAGTGGTATAGAGACCCAGTACTTC. Its translation is CASKRDSGIETQYF.